A selection of T cell receptor beta chains follows, all from one sample in a study of cytomegalovirus exposure and HLA in healthy donors. Repertoires were generated with immunoSEQ multiplex PCR, while TCRdb's copy carries only in-frame clones and drops some. The table shows approximately 98,000 clones, with around 72% occurring only once. Sequenced material: PBMCs. These receptors were obtained from a man younger than 30 in good health and CMV-seropositive. The CDR3 runs from the conserved cysteine through the conserved F or W. Fields, in order: clone size, V gene, J gene, D gene, CDR3 protein, CDR3 DNA. The D gene is left open where the match is weak. Only part of the rows carry a size: once, few, many, or a class if the clone is expanded.

clone_size: NA
v_call: TRBV11-1
j_call: TRBJ2-7
d_call: NA
cdr3_aa: CASSPTLGLDEQYF
cdr3_nt: TGTGCCAGCAGCCCTACCTTGGGCTTGGACGAGCAGTACTTC

clone_size: NA
v_call: TRBV5-6
j_call: TRBJ1-2
d_call: NA
cdr3_aa: CASSLGQGYYGYTF
cdr3_nt: TGTGCCAGCAGCTTGGGGCAGGGGTACTATGGCTACACCTTC

clone_size: NA
v_call: TRBV6-1
j_call: TRBJ1-3
d_call: TRBD1
cdr3_aa: CASSVRGSGNTIYF
cdr3_nt: TGTGCCAGCAGTGTCAGGGGGTCGGGAAACACCATATATTTT

clone_size: NA
v_call: TRBV28
j_call: TRBJ1-2
d_call: NA
cdr3_aa: CASTLRGFGYTF
cdr3_nt: TGTGCCAGCACCTTAAGGGGGTTTGGCTACACCTTC

clone_size: NA
v_call: TRBV27
j_call: TRBJ2-2
d_call: NA
cdr3_aa: CASSFTQGSGELFF
cdr3_nt: TGTGCCAGCAGTTTCACACAGGGATCCGGGGAGCTGTTTTTT

clone_size: NA
v_call: TRBV7-9
j_call: TRBJ1-2
d_call: NA
cdr3_aa: CASSPQGRVGYTF
cdr3_nt: TGTGCCAGCAGTCCCCAGGGTCGGGTAGGCTACACCTTC

clone_size: NA
v_call: TRBV7-2
j_call: TRBJ2-7
d_call: TRBD2
cdr3_aa: CASSHAGLLGEQYF
cdr3_nt: TGTGCCAGCAGCCACGCGGGACTATTAGGGGAGCAGTACTTC

clone_size: NA
v_call: TRBV10-1
j_call: TRBJ2-5
d_call: NA
cdr3_aa: CASSTRERSVCEPLETQYF
cdr3_nt: TGCGCCAGCAGCACACGAGAGCGGTCAGTTTGCGAGCCTCTAGAGACCCAGTACTTC

clone_size: NA
v_call: TRBV5-6
j_call: TRBJ1-3
d_call: NA
cdr3_aa: CASSLSPISGNTIYF
cdr3_nt: TGTGCCAGCAGCTTATCCCCAATCTCTGGAAACACCATATATTTT

clone_size: NA
v_call: TRBV7-9
j_call: TRBJ1-1
d_call: NA
cdr3_aa: CASSLVTGMNTEAFF
cdr3_nt: TGTGCCAGCAGCTTAGTGACAGGCATGAACACTGAAGCTTTCTTT

clone_size: few
v_call: TRBV15
j_call: TRBJ1-6
d_call: NA
cdr3_aa: CATSTPDGGAESPLHF
cdr3_nt: TGTGCCACCAGCACCCCAGACGGTGGGGCGGAATCACCCCTCCACTTT

clone_size: NA
v_call: TRBV2
j_call: TRBJ2-5
d_call: TRBD2
cdr3_aa: CASSVGLAALETQYF
cdr3_nt: TGTGCCAGCAGTGTGGGACTAGCAGCTTTAGAGACCCAGTACTTC

clone_size: NA
v_call: TRBV30
j_call: TRBJ2-5
d_call: NA
cdr3_aa: CAWSVNQETQYF
cdr3_nt: TGTGCCTGGAGTGTCAACCAAGAGACCCAGTACTTC

clone_size: NA
v_call: TRBV5-1
j_call: TRBJ2-5
d_call: NA
cdr3_aa: CASSPGQETQYF
cdr3_nt: TGCGCCAGCAGCCCGGGCCAAGAGACCCAGTACTTC

clone_size: once
v_call: TRBV11-2
j_call: TRBJ2-3
d_call: TRBD2
cdr3_aa: CASSLGPRRGGRYTQYF
cdr3_nt: TGTGCCAGCAGCTTAGGACCCCGGCGGGGGGGCCGGTATACGCAGTATTTT

clone_size: NA
v_call: TRBV6-5
j_call: TRBJ1-3
d_call: TRBD1
cdr3_aa: CASSNRGSGNTIYF
cdr3_nt: TGTGCCAGCAGTAACAGGGGCTCTGGAAACACCATATATTTT

clone_size: NA
v_call: TRBV6-1
j_call: TRBJ1-5
d_call: NA
cdr3_aa: CASSEAGRRRNQPQHF
cdr3_nt: TGTGCCAGCAGTGAGGCCGGGAGGCGGCGCAATCAGCCCCAGCATTTT

clone_size: NA
v_call: TRBV5-4
j_call: TRBJ2-2
d_call: NA
cdr3_aa: CASSDFLNRVGTGELFF
cdr3_nt: TGTGCCAGCAGCGATTTCTTGAACAGGGTGGGCACCGGGGAGCTGTTTTTT

clone_size: NA
v_call: TRBV28
j_call: TRBJ1-4
d_call: TRBD1
cdr3_aa: CASSFLRLQGALANEKLFF
cdr3_nt: TGTGCCAGCAGTTTCTTGCGACTTCAGGGGGCGCTTGCTAATGAAAAACTGTTTTTT

clone_size: NA
v_call: TRBV11-2
j_call: TRBJ2-5
d_call: NA
cdr3_aa: CASSKLARQETQYF
cdr3_nt: TGTGCCAGCAGCAAGCTAGCGAGGCAAGAGACCCAGTACTTC

clone_size: NA
v_call: TRBV13
j_call: TRBJ1-1
d_call: NA
cdr3_aa: CASSSQGYHTEAFF
cdr3_nt: TGTGCCAGCAGCTCACAGGGTTATCACACTGAAGCTTTCTTT

clone_size: NA
v_call: TRBV20-1
j_call: TRBJ2-3
d_call: TRBD2
cdr3_aa: CSAQKGLGPYF
cdr3_nt: TGCAGTGCTCAGAAGGGACTAGGGCCGTATTTT

clone_size: once
v_call: TRBV28
j_call: TRBJ2-3
d_call: NA
cdr3_aa: CASSLLGATSTDTQYF
cdr3_nt: TGTGCCAGCAGTTTATTGGGGGCTACTAGCACAGATACGCAGTATTTT

clone_size: once
v_call: TRBV5-6
j_call: TRBJ1-2
d_call: NA
cdr3_aa: CASSLMRQGRIYGYTF
cdr3_nt: TGTGCCAGCAGCTTGATGAGGCAGGGTCGAATCTATGGCTACACCTTC